The entry that follows covers one T cell receptor (beta chain) sequence. This entry is derived from a study of blood T cell repertoires in COVID-19. Sequencing used immunoSEQ multiplex PCR; TCRdb keeps in-frame clones, though not all of them. Counted here are 220,000 or so clones, just under 90% occurring once; the ten biggest clones make up around 1%. CDR1 and CDR2 from the germline V gene are SGHRS and YFSETQ. Trimming removed 0 bases from V and 4 bases from J; junction bases left unmatched: 7. The CDR3 has 16 amino acids. The source of this sequence is a man in his fifties or sixties who had been exposed to COVID-19. What was sequenced was PBMCs or T cells enriched from blood (not recorded which). The chain employs TRBV5-1 and TRBJ1-2, with 9 nucleotides matching TRBD1. CDR3 loop: CASSLGTGDSSYGYTF. DNA of the CDR3: TGCGCCAGCAGCTTGGGGACAGGGGATTCAAGCTATGGCTACACCTTC.